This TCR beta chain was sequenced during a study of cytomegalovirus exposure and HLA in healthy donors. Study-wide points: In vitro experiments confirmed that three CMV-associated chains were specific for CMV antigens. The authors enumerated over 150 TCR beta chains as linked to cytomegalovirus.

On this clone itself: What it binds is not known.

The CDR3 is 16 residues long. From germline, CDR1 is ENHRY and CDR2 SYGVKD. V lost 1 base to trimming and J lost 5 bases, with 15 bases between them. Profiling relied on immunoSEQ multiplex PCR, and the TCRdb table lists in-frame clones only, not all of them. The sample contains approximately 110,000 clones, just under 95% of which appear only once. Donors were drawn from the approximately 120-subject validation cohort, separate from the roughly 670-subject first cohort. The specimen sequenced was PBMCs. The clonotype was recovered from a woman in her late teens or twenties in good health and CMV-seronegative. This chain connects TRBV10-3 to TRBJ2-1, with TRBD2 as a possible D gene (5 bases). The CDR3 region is CAISEFISGRDNEQFF. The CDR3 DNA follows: TGTGCCATCAGTGAGTTCATCAGCGGCCGAGACAATGAGCAGTTCTTC.